The TCR beta chain under discussion was sequenced for a study of shared clonotypes between healthy human individuals. Details on this clone: Other nucleotide sequences in the sample specify the same CDR3.

Produced via immunoSEQ multiplex PCR; TCRdb's table is partial and in-frame only. The data contain about 2.3 million clones, just under 95% of them seen just once; the ten biggest clones take up around 0.38%. The germline V gene has CDR1 MDHEN and CDR2 SYDVKM. The CDR3 contains 15 residues. V was pared by 2 bases and J by 6 bases, with 6 bases of the junction left unmatched. The origin of this receptor is a man aged 18 to 30 in good health. Some clones in this sample may be carry-over from other donors' samples. Input material: naive CD4+ T cells from PBMCs. Subset denoted: CD45RA+ positively selected. The V gene is TRBV28, the J gene TRBJ2-7, with TRBD2 identical over 11 bases. CDR3 in DNA: TGTGCCAGCAGTTTAGGGCTAGCGGGAGGCAGCGAGCAGTACTTC. It codes for CASSLGLAGGSEQYF. The full variable domain, rest sourced from reference TRBV28 and TRBJ2-7, is DVKVTQSSRYLVKRTGEKVFLECVQDMDHENMFWYRQDPGLGLRLIYFSYDVKMKEKGDIPEGYSVSREKKERFSLILESASTNQTSMYLCASSLGLAGGSEQYFGPGTRLTVT.